This TCR beta chain was recovered during a study of T cells in Graves' hyperthyroidism and ophthalmopathy. Study-level findings and limits: Also found in blood were most expanded thyroid clonotypes above 0.001.

Using RNA transcripts as the source, TCR beta CDR3 regions were amplified. The HTBI primer set drove a first-round RT-PCR of the TCR CDR3. Using its own MiXCR run on the multiplex PCR reads, TCRdb lists one record per CDR3 protein. The sample lists 250,000 to 400,000 distinct CDR3 sequences, about an eighth occurring once. Each diagnosis was grounded in clinical symptoms, serum thyroxine and TRAb, thyroid ultrasound, and orbital computed tomography. V was clipped by 8 bases and J by 5 bases; unmatched bases: 7. Per the germline V gene, CDR1 is KGHDR and CDR2 is SFDVKD. The CDR3 consists of 14 residues. This clonotype was observed a handful of times. Its target is unknown.

Material: blood. The sequence was obtained from a woman in her thirties or forties with Graves' ophthalmopathy. The chain is built from TRBV24-1 and TRBJ2-3; 9 bases are shared with TRBD2. CDR3 region: CATTRGGAQDTQYF. The CDR3 DNA is TGTGCCACCACCCGCGGGGGGGCCCAAGATACGCAGTATTTT.